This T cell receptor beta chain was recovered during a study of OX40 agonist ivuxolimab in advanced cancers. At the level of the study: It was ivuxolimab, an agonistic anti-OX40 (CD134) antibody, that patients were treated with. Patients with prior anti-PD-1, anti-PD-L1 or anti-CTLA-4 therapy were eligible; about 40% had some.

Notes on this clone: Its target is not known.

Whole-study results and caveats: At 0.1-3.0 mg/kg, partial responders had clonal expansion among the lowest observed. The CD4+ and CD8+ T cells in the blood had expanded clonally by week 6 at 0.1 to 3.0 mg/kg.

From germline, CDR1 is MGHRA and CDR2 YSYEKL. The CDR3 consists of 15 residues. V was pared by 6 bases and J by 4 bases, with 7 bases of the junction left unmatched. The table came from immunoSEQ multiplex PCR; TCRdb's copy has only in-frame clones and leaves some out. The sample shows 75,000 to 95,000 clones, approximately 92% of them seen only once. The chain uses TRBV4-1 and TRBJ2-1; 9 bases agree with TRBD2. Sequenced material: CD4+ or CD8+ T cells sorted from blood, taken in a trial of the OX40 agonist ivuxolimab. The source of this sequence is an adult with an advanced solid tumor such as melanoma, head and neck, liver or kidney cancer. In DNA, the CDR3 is TGCGCCAGCAGTTTAGCGGGGGCTCAGTACAATGAGCAGTTCTTC. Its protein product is CASSLAGAQYNEQFF.